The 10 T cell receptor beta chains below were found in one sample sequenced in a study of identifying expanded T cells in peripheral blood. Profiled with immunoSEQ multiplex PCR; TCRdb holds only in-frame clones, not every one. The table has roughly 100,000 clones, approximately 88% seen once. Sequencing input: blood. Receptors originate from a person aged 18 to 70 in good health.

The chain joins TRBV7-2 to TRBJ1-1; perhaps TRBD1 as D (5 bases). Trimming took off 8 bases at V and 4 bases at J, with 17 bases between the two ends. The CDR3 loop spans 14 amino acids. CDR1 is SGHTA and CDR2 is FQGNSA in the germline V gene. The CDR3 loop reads CASLRGRGATEAFF. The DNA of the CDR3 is TGTGCCAGCCTCCGGGGCAGAGGGGCCACTGAAGCTTTCTTT.

CDR3 amino acids: CASSQGLAGPKDTQYF. The CDR3 DNA follows: TGTGCCAGCAGCCAGGGACTAGCGGGACCTAAAGATACGCAGTATTTT. The V call is TRBV11-1, the J call TRBJ2-3; the match to TRBD2 covers 13 bases. CDR1 is SGHAT, CDR2 FQDESV, per germline (reference sequence). The CDR3 has 16 residues. V was pared by 5 bases and J by 5 bases, with 7 bases of the junction left unmatched. Based on the CDR3 plus reference TRBV11-1 and TRBJ2-3, the full variable domain is EAEVAQSPRYKITEKSQAVAFWCDPISGHATLYWYRQILGQGPELLVQFQDESVVDDSQLPKDRFSAERLKGVDSTLKIQPAELGDSAMYLCASSQGLAGPKDTQYFGPGTRLTVL.

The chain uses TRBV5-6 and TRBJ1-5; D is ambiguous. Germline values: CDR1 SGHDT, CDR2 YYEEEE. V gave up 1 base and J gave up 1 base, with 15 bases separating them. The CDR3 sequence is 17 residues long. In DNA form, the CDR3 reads TGTGCCAGCAGCTTGTTCTTCCGGGCAGGAAGCAATCAGCCCCAGCATTTT. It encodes CASSLFFRAGSNQPQHF. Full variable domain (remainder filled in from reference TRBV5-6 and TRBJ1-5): DAGVTQSPTHLIKTRGQQVTLRCSPKSGHDTVSWYQQALGQGPQFIFQYYEEEERQRGNFPDRFSGHQFPNYSSELNVNALLLGDSALYLCASSLFFRAGSNQPQHFGDGTRLSIL.

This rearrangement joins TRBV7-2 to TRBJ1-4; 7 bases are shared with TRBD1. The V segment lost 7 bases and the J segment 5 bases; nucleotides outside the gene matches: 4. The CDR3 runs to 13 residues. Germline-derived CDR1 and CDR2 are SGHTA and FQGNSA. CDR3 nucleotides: TGTGCCAGCACAAACAGGGGCAATGAAAAACTGTTTTTT. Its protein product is CASTNRGNEKLFF.

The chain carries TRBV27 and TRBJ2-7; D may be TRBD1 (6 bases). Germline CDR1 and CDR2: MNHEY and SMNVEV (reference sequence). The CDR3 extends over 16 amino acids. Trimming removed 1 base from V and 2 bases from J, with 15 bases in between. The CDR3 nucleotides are TGTGCCAGCAGTTTATATCCTACAGGGCCTACCTACGAGCAGTACTTC. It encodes CASSLYPTGPTYEQYF.

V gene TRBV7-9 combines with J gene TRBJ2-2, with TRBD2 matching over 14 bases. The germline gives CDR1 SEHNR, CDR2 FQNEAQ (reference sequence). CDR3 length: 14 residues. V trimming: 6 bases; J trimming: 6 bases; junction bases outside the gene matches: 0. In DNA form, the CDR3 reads TGTGCCAGCAGGGGACTAGCGGGAGCCGGGGAGCTGTTTTTT. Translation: CASRGLAGAGELFF. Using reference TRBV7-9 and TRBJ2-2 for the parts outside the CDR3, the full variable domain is DTGVSQNPRHKITKRGQNVTFRCDPISEHNRLYWYRQTLGQGPEFLTYFQNEAQLEKSRLLSDRFSAERPKGSFSTLEIQRTEQGDSAMYLCASRGLAGAGELFFGEGSRLTVL.

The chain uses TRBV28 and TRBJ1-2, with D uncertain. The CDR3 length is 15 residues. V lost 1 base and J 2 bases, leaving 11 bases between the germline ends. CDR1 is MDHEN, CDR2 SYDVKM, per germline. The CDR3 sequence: CASSLSAGLNYGYTF. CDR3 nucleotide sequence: TGTGCCAGCAGTTTATCGGCGGGATTAAACTATGGCTACACCTTC.

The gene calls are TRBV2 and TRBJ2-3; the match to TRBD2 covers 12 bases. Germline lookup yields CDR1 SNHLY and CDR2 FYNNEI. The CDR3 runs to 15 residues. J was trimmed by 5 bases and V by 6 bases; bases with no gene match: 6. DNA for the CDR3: TGTGCCAGCAGCAGACTAGCGGGAGAGGGAGATACGCAGTATTTT. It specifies CASSRLAGEGDTQYF.

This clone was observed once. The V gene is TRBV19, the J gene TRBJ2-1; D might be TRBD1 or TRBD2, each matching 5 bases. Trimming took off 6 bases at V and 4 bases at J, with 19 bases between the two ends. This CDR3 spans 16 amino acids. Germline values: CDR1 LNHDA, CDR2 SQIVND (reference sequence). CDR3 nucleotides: TGTGCCAGTAGCAAAACCAGGGACGATCAATACAATGAGCAGTTCTTC. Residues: CASSKTRDDQYNEQFF.

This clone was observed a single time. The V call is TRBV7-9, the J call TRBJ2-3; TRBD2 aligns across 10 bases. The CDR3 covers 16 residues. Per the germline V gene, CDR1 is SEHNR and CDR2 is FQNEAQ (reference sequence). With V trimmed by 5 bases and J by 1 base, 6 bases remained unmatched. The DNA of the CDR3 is TGTGCCAGCAGCAGGACTAGCGGAGGGGGCACAGATACGCAGTATTTT. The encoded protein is CASSRTSGGGTDTQYF.